This TCR beta chain came from a study of OX40 agonist ivuxolimab in advanced cancers. Study as a whole: Patients received ivuxolimab, an agonistic anti-OX40 (CD134) antibody. Ivuxolimab, which patients received intravenously every 2 weeks, was dosed at 0.01 to 10 mg/kg.

TCRdb's copy holds only in-frame clones and misses some; the assay was immunoSEQ multiplex PCR. The sample shows some 11,000 clones, just over 75% of them seen only once. Germline V gene data show CDR1 as MNHNS and CDR2 as SASEGT. This CDR3 is built from 13 residues. V dropped 1 base and J dropped 1 base, with 4 bases sitting between them. Overall study results and limits: In CD8+ T cells, expanded clones were on average more numerous than in CD4+.

On this clone itself: Its antigen is still unknown.

The TCR originated in an adult with an advanced solid tumor such as melanoma, head and neck, liver or kidney cancer. V gene TRBV6-1 combines with J gene TRBJ1-1; D unclear. The sequencing used CD4+ or CD8+ T cells sorted from blood, collected in a trial of the OX40 agonist ivuxolimab. The DNA for the CDR3 is TGTGCCAGCAGTGAAGGTGAGAACACTGAAGCTTTCTTT. Amino acid sequence: CASSEGENTEAFF.